This record covers a single TCR beta chain. The antigen is undetermined. These data originate in a study of shared clonotypes between healthy human individuals. Naive CD8 isolation took CD45RO-negative cells positively selected for CCR7 and excluded terminally differentiated effector memory CD45RA+ cells. Regarding the study as a whole: In the sorted subsets, rarefaction showed sequencing was incomplete despite large depth. Roughly 5% of naive CD4 clonotypes were common to several donors.

Sorted-subset replicate PCR reactions contained approximately 190 ng DNA, corresponding to approximately 30,000 T cell genomes. Some clones are missing from TCRdb's copy, which holds only in-frame ones; the method was immunoSEQ multiplex PCR. The table records over 2 million clones, approximately 94% of them present only once. The receptor comes from a young man in good health. The sequenced sample consisted of naive CD8+ T cells sorted from blood.

The chain's CDR3 is CASSSTDKVTDTQYF. For the CDR3, the DNA is TGTGCCAGCAGCTCGACTGATAAGGTCACAGATACGCAGTATTTT. The V call is TRBV7-9, the J call TRBJ2-3; D is unresolved. CDR1 and CDR2 from the germline V gene are SEHNR and FQNEAQ (reference sequence). This CDR3 region has 15 residues. V was clipped by 4 bases and J by 2 bases, with 13 bases between them.